This entry lists 24 T cell receptor beta chains sequenced from one sample in a study of T cell clonality in common variable immunodeficiency. Repertoires were generated with immunoSEQ multiplex PCR, while TCRdb's copy carries only in-frame clones and drops some. The sample has about 52,000 clones, none seen only once. Sequences were obtained from peripheral blood mononuclear cells. These receptors were taken from a person aged 18 to 70 in good health.

This clone was counted ten times or more. Read sequence stops 3 residues before the CDR3 end, and the germline J gene provides the missing end. V gene TRBV6-2 or TRBV6-3 combines with J gene TRBJ2-5; TRBD2 agrees at 9 bases. CDR3 length: 15 residues. The V gene end was trimmed by 6 bases and the J gene end by 2 bases; junction bases not matched to a gene: 7. Germline V gene sequence: CDR1 MNHEY, CDR2 SVGEGT. The CDR3 bases that were read are TGTGCCAGCAGCTATAGCGGGAGTGGGCAAGAGACC. Encoded protein: CASSYSGSGQET. The full CDR3 reads CASSYSGSGQETQYF.

This clone was counted many times. The CDR3 end lies 3 residues beyond the end of the read and is filled in from the germline J gene. The chain joins TRBV7-3 to TRBJ2-2; 10 nucleotides agree with TRBD2. Germline CDR1 SGHTA, CDR2 FQGTGA. CDR3 length: 17 residues. V lost 2 bases, J lost 0 bases, and 3 bases stayed unmatched. Incomplete CDR3 DNA: TGTGCCAGCAGCTTAGCTAGCGGGAGAACGAACACCGGGGAG. This translates into CASSLASGRTNTGE. The whole CDR3 region reads CASSLASGRTNTGELFF.

This clone occurred a few times. The read terminates 3 residues ahead of where the CDR3 ends, so the germline J gene completes it. The chain combines TRBV7-2 with TRBJ2-3; 8 nucleotides align to TRBD1. This CDR3 is built from 14 residues. Germline CDR1 reads SGHTA; CDR2 reads FQGNSA. The CDR3 protein is CASSSRTGSETQYF. The sequenced part of the CDR3 DNA is TGTGCCAGCAGCTCTCGGACAGGGTCGGAGACG.

As to this clone: The read ends 3 residues shy of where the CDR3 ends; the end is completed using the germline J gene. The gene calls are TRBV18 and TRBJ1-2; D unclear. Germline V lookup: CDR1 KGHSH, CDR2 LQKENI. CDR3 length equals 15 residues. CDR3 DNA, as far as it was read: TGTGCCAGCTCACCACCTGCCCTAAGCAGGAGAACC. Protein: CASSPPALSRRT. The full CDR3 reads CASSPPALSRRTYTF.

Many counts were recorded for this clone. The CDR3 extends 3 residues past the end of the read, so its final part is completed from the germline J gene. The V gene is TRBV29-1, the J gene TRBJ2-3, with 9 nucleotides matching TRBD1. The V gene end was trimmed by 4 bases and the J gene end by 0 bases; junction bases not matched to a gene: 8. The CDR3 contains 16 residues. The V gene's germline CDR1 is SQVTM and CDR2 ANQGSEA. The sequenced part of the CDR3 DNA is TGCAGCGTTGCGGGGGGACAGGGTACTAGCACAGATACG. Its translation: CSVAGGQGTSTDT. The entire CDR3 sequence reads CSVAGGQGTSTDTQYF.

With regard to this clone: The sequenced fragment ends 3 residues before the CDR3 boundary, so the rest is inferred from the germline J gene. This chain joins TRBV7-8 and TRBJ1-1; possibly TRBD1 for D (6 bases). Deletions cut 7 bases from V and 5 bases from J, with 17 bases between. The V gene's germline CDR1 is SGHVS and CDR2 FQNEAQ. This CDR3 is 14 amino acids long. The CDR3 DNA, read in part, is TGTGCCAGCACCGTCGGGGGGCGAGGAACTGAA. This codes for CASTVGGRGTE. The whole CDR3 protein reads CASTVGGRGTEAFF.

There are many counts of this clone. The missing CDR3 end, 3 residues past where the read stops, is filled in from the germline J gene. The chain combines TRBV4-2 with TRBJ1-2, with TRBD1 as a possible D gene (5 bases). The germline CDR1 and CDR2 sequences are LGHNA and YNFKEQ. CDR3 size: 13 residues. V dropped 4 bases and J dropped 5 bases, with 11 bases sitting between them. The CDR3 region is CASSPSGYYGYTF. CDR3 DNA (partial): TGTGCCAGCAGCCCCTCAGGGTATTATGGC.

This clone was recorded many times. The read terminates 3 residues ahead of where the CDR3 ends, so the germline J gene completes it. The rearrangement uses TRBV7-8 and TRBJ1-2; D is unclear. V lost 2 bases to trimming and J lost 0 bases, with 16 bases between them. CDR3 size: 17 residues. Per germline, CDR1 SGHVS and CDR2 FQNEAQ. The CDR3 loop reads CASSLLEQLATNYGYTF. CDR3 DNA (partial): TGTGCCAGCAGCTTACTGGAACAGCTGGCTACTAACTATGGC.

This clone has a count of ten or more. The read terminates 3 residues before the CDR3 end, so the remaining end is supplied by the germline J gene. The rearrangement uses TRBV9 and TRBJ1-6, with D perhaps TRBD1 (6 bases). The CDR3 is 16 residues long. Germline V gives CDR1 SGDLS, CDR2 YYNGEE. V was pared by 1 base and J by 8 bases, with 16 bases between. The DNA read from the CDR3 is TGTGCCAGCAGCGTAACTGCAGGGGATTCTGATTCACCC. This encodes CASSVTAGDSDSP. The complete CDR3 reads CASSVTAGDSDSPLHF.

This clone was seen many times. The read stops 3 residues short of the end of the CDR3; the missing end is completed from the germline J gene. The V call is TRBV10-3, the J call TRBJ2-5; TRBD2 matches at 9 bases. The germline V gene encodes CDR1 ENHRY and CDR2 SYGVKD. With V trimmed by 0 bases and J by 6 bases, 17 bases remained unmatched. The CDR3 has 19 amino acids. CDR3: CAISESILVGLAAKKTQYF. CDR3 bases read: TGTGCCATCAGTGAGTCGATTCTCGTGGGACTAGCCGCAAAAAAGACC.

The table lists this clone with many counts. The CDR3 end is not reached by the read, which stops 3 residues before it; the germline J gene fills it in. V gene TRBV20-1 combines with J gene TRBJ1-4; D is ambiguous. This CDR3 spans 13 amino acids. Germline values: CDR1 DFQATT, CDR2 SNEGSKA (reference sequence). This CDR3 is CSAMRTISSPLFF. The part of the CDR3 DNA that was read is TGCAGTGCTATGCGTACTATCAGCTCACCA.

At least ten counts were recorded for this clone. The sequence runs out 3 residues before the end of the CDR3; the remainder is reconstructed from the germline J gene. V is TRBV19 and J is TRBJ1-5; D is undetermined. Germline values: CDR1 LNHDA, CDR2 SQIVND (reference sequence). The CDR3 totals 15 residues. Trimming took 3 bases from V and 0 from J, leaving 9 bases between them. CDR3 loop: CASSITEYSNQPQHF. CDR3 DNA (partial): TGTGCCAGTAGTATTACAGAATATAGCAATCAGCCC.

At least ten counts were recorded for this clone. The read stops 3 residues short of the end of the CDR3; the missing end is completed from the germline J gene. The rearrangement joins TRBV11-2 to TRBJ2-1; 11 bases are shared with TRBD2. This CDR3 is built from 15 residues. V lost 3 bases and J lost 2; bases outside the gene matches: 0. Germline values: CDR1 SGHAT, CDR2 FQNNGV. The chain's CDR3 is CASSLTSGAYNEQFF. CDR3 DNA (partial): TGTGCCAGCAGCTTGACTAGCGGGGCCTACAATGAG.

This clone was seen at least ten times. The DNA ends 3 residues before the CDR3 does, and the rest of the CDR3 is filled in from the germline J gene. This rearrangement joins TRBV5-1 to TRBJ1-1; 9 bases match TRBD1. CDR1 SGHRS and CDR2 YFSETQ come from the germline V gene. J gave up 3 bases and V 4 bases, and 10 bases lay outside the gene matches. The length of the CDR3 is 16 residues. The CDR3 bases that were read are TGCGCCAGCAGCCCCGGGACAGGGAGCCGGGACACTGAA. The encoded protein is CASSPGTGSRDTE. The complete CDR3 protein is CASSPGTGSRDTEAFF.

This clone occurred many times. The read terminates 3 residues before the CDR3 end, so the remaining end is supplied by the germline J gene. The chain links TRBV30 to TRBJ1-1; D unresolved. The V gene lost 2 bases and the J gene lost 1 base, with 8 bases spanning the gap. Germline CDR1 and CDR2: GTSNPN and SVGIG (reference sequence). The CDR3 has 13 amino acids. The sequenced part of the CDR3 DNA is TGTGCCTGGAGTTTACAGCCGAACACTGAA. Its translation: CAWSLQPNTE. Given in full, the CDR3 is CAWSLQPNTEAFF.

This clone was counted many times. The read gets to within 3 residues of the CDR3 end, and the germline J gene fills in the rest. The genes are TRBV5-1 and TRBJ2-3, with unresolved D. Germline V CDR1 and CDR2: SGHRS, YFSETQ. The CDR3 covers 13 residues. With 1 base removed from V and 4 bases from J, the gap between germline ends came to 7 bases. CDR3 sequence reads: CASSLHSPDTQYF. CDR3 bases read: TGCGCCAGCAGCTTGCATAGCCCAGATACG. Full variable domain (remainder filled in from reference TRBV5-1 and TRBJ2-3): KAGVTQTPRYLIKTRGQQVTLSCSPISGHRSVSWYQQTPGQGLQFLFEYFSETQRNKGNFPGRFSGRQFSNSRSEMNVSTLELGDSALYLCASSLHSPDTQYFGPGTRLTVL.

Regarding this clone: The read ends 3 residues early relative to the CDR3; the germline J gene fills the gap. This chain links TRBV18 with TRBJ1-5, with D maybe TRBD1 (6 bases). The germline V and J ends were trimmed by 5 bases and 6 bases, with 11 bases remaining between them. CDR3 size: 13 residues. Germline V gives CDR1 KGHSH, CDR2 LQKENI. The sequenced part of the CDR3 DNA is TGTGCCAGCTCAATGGGGGCTGGTCAGCCC. Translated: CASSMGAGQP. In full, the CDR3 is CASSMGAGQPQHF.

There are a few counts of this clone. The DNA ends 3 residues before the CDR3 does, and the rest of the CDR3 is filled in from the germline J gene. V usage is TRBV19 and J usage is TRBJ1-1; 7 bases line up with TRBD1. J was trimmed by 3 bases and V by 6 bases; bases with no gene match: 13. Germline assignment: CDR1 LNHDA and CDR2 SQIVND (reference sequence). This CDR3 contains 16 residues. Incomplete CDR3 DNA: TGTGCCAGTAGCCTTACTGGGACAGAATGGGACACTGAA. Translating it yields CASSLTGTEWDTE. In full, the CDR3 is CASSLTGTEWDTEAFF.

There are many counts of this clone. The CDR3 is cut off 3 residues early in the read; its end comes from the germline J gene. The genes are TRBV7-9 and TRBJ1-4, with 7 positions matching TRBD1. With V trimmed by 3 bases and J by 7 bases, 5 bases remained unmatched. This CDR3 is 14 amino acids long. The germline CDR1 and CDR2 sequences are SEHNR and FQNEAQ (reference sequence). CDR3 bases read: TGTGCCAGCAGCTTCGGGACAGCGGGTGAAAAA. Its protein is CASSFGTAGEK. The whole CDR3 reads CASSFGTAGEKLFF.

About this clone: The sequence runs out 3 residues before the end of the CDR3; the remainder is reconstructed from the germline J gene. The chain couples TRBV2 to TRBJ1-2; a possible D gene is TRBD1 (5 bases). CDR1 is SNHLY and CDR2 is FYNNEI in the germline V gene. The CDR3 has 14 amino acids. The part of the CDR3 DNA that was read is TGTGCCAGCACCCCCGGGACTACCACAGATACC. It is translated as CASTPGTTTDT. The full CDR3 reads CASTPGTTTDTYTF.

In this sample, this clone turned up a few times. The covered CDR3 bases are TGTGCCAGCTCACAACCGAGACAGGCGGATGAA. Its protein product is CASSQPRQADE. The entire CDR3 is CASSQPRQADEAFF. The chain uses TRBV18 and TRBJ1-1, with D perhaps matching TRBD1 (6 bases). The sequence runs out 3 residues before the end of the CDR3; the remainder is reconstructed from the germline J gene. V lost 4 bases, J lost 7 bases, and 16 bases lay in between. The CDR3 spans 14 residues. CDR1 is KGHSH, CDR2 LQKENI, per germline.

This clone has ten or more counts. The DNA ends 3 residues before the CDR3 does, and the rest of the CDR3 is filled in from the germline J gene. The chain employs TRBV5-1 and TRBJ1-2, with unresolved D. Trimming pared 0 bases from V and 3 bases from J, leaving 9 bases between. This CDR3 spans 14 amino acids. The germline V gene encodes CDR1 SGHRS and CDR2 YFSETQ. The CDR3 reads CASSLDSGDYGYTF. The CDR3 DNA, read in part, is TGCGCCAGCAGCTTGGATTCAGGAGACTATGGC.

At least ten counts were recorded for this clone. The read stops 3 residues short of the end of the CDR3; the missing end is completed from the germline J gene. This chain uses TRBV5-5 with TRBJ2-7, with 8 bases aligning to TRBD1. CDR1 SGHKS and CDR2 YYEKEE come from the germline V gene (reference sequence). The CDR3 consists of 15 residues. The junction had 6 bases not matched to a gene; V was cut back by 2 bases and J by 2 bases. CDR3 DNA (partial): TGTGCCAGCAGCTTCCACGGGGACAGGACCTACGAG. Residues: CASSFHGDRTYE. In full, the CDR3 is CASSFHGDRTYEQYF.

This clone was found many times. The read halts 3 residues ahead of the CDR3 end, with the missing end drawn from the germline J gene. This sequence joins TRBV6-1 and TRBJ2-7; 7 positions match TRBD1. CDR3 size: 13 residues. Trimming at V came to 4 bases and at J to 3 bases, leaving 3 bases not matched to a gene. Looked up from germline, CDR1 is MNHNS and CDR2 is SASEGT. The CDR3 protein is CASSGQGDYEQYF. CDR3 bases read: TGTGCCAGCAGTGGACAGGGAGACTACGAG.